One T cell receptor (beta chain) is described in this entry. Germline V gene lookup returns CDR1 WSHSY and CDR2 SAAADI. The trim removed 6 bases at V and 7 bases at J, leaving 11 bases unmatched. This CDR3 contains 15 residues. This entry is derived from a study of control samples from healthy donors and cancer patients. Sequencing used immunoSEQ multiplex PCR; TCRdb keeps in-frame clones, though not all of them. Among fewer than 40,000 clones, 80% to 95% were seen once, and the ten largest hold 1.7%. Source material: PBMCs. This receptor was identified in a man aged 40-50 years with colorectal cancer. The chain combines TRBV10-2 with TRBJ2-1; TRBD1 aligns across 8 bases. The CDR3 DNA reads TGCGCCAGCAGGAATTCAGGGGGCGCCGGGAATGAGCAGTTCTTC. Protein: CASRNSGGAGNEQFF.